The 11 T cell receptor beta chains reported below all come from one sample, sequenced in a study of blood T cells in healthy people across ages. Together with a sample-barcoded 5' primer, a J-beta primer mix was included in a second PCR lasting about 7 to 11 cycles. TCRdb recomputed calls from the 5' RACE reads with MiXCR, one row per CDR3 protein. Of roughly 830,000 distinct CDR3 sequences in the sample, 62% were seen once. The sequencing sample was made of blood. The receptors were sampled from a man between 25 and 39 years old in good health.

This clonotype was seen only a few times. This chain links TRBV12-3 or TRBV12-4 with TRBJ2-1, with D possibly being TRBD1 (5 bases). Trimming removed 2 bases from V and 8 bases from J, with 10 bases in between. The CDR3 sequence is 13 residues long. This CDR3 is CASSLLVRDEQFF. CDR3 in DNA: TGTGCCAGCAGTTTACTCGTCAGGGATGAGCAGTTCTTC.

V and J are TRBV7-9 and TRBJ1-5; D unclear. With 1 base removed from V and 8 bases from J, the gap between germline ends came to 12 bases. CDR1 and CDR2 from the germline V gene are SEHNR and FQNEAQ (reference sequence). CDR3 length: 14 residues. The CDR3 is CASSLEAGPEPQHF. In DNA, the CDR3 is TGTGCCAGCAGCTTAGAGGCAGGTCCAGAGCCCCAGCATTTT.

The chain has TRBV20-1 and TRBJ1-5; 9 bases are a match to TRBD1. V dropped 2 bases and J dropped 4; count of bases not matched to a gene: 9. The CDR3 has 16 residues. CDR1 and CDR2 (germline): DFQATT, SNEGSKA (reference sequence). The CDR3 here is CSARRPGTGNNQPQHF. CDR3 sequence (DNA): TGCAGTGCTAGACGTCCCGGGACAGGGAATAATCAGCCCCAGCATTTT.

For the CDR3, the DNA is TGTGCCAGCAGCCCGACCCGGACGGATTATGGCTACACCTTC. It translates to CASSPTRTDYGYTF. The rearrangement uses TRBV4-2 and TRBJ1-2; no clear D. The germline CDR1 and CDR2 sequences are LGHNA and YNFKEQ. The germline V and J ends were trimmed by 4 bases and 5 bases, with 14 bases remaining between them. This CDR3 is 14 amino acids long.

The CDR3 DNA follows: TGCAGTGCAAATCCTAGCCACCGGGAGACCCAGTACTTC. Its translation is CSANPSHRETQYF. The chain links TRBV20-1 to TRBJ2-5; the D gene is possibly TRBD2 (5 bases). V was cut by 6 bases and J by 5 bases, with 16 bases left in between. The CDR3 has 13 residues. Germline CDR1 is DFQATT and CDR2 is SNEGSKA (reference sequence).

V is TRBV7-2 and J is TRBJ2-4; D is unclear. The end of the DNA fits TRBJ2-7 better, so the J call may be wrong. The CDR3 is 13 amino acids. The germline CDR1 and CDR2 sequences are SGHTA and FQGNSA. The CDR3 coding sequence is TGTGCCAGCAGTCGGCAGGACGCCTACGAGCAGTACTTC. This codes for CASSRQDAYEQYF.

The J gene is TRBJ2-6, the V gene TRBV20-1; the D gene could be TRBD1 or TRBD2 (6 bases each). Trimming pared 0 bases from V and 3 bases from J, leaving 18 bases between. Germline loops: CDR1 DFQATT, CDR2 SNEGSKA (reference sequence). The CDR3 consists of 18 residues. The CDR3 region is CSARDRMQGGRGANVLTF. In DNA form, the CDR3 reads TGCAGTGCTAGAGATAGGATGCAAGGGGGGCGTGGGGCCAACGTCCTGACTTTC.

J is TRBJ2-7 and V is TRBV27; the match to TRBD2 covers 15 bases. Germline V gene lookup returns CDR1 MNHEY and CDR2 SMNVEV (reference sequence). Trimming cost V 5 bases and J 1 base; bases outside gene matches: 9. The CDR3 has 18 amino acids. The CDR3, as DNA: TGTGCCAGCAGTCTCGCGGGGACTAGCGGGGGGCCTTCCTACGAGCAGTACTTC. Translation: CASSLAGTSGGPSYEQYF.

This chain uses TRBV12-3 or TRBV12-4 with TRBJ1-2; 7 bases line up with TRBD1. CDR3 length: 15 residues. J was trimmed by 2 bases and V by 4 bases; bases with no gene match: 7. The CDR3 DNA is TGTGCCAGCAGTTCAACCGGGACAGAGAACTATGGCTACACCTTC. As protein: CASSSTGTENYGYTF.

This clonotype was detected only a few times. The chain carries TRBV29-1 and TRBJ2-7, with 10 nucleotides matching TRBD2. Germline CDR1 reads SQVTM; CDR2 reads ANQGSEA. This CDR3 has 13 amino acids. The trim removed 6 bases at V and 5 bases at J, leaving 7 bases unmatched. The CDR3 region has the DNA TGCAGCGTCGCCACTAGCGGGGTCGACGAGCAGTACTTC. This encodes CSVATSGVDEQYF.

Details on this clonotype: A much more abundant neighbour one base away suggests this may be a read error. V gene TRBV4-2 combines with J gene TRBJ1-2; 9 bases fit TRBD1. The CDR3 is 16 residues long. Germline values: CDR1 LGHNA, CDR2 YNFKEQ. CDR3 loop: CAGSQIPRDRDYGYTF. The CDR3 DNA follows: TGTGCCGGCAGCCAAATCCCCAGGGACAGGGATTATGGCTACACCTTC.